Shown below are 27 T cell receptor beta chains from a single sample sequenced in a study of blood T cell repertoires in COVID-19. Repertoires were generated with immunoSEQ multiplex PCR, while TCRdb's copy carries only in-frame clones and drops some. The repertoire holds 250,000 or so clones, with about 88% as singletons. Material for sequencing was PBMCs or T cells enriched from blood (not recorded which). These receptors originate from a woman in her forties or fifties who had recovered from COVID-19.

This chain joins TRBV19 and TRBJ2-5, with 9 bases identical to TRBD1. The germline gives CDR1 LNHDA, CDR2 SQIVND (reference sequence). The junction had 6 bases not matched to a gene; V was cut back by 7 bases and J by 0 bases. The CDR3 loop spans 15 amino acids. CDR3 region: CASNSGQGYQETQYF. The CDR3, as DNA: TGTGCCAGTAATTCGGGACAGGGATACCAAGAGACCCAGTACTTC.

Regarding this clone: The junction does not match germline at one end; this may be a read error. The V gene is TRBV7-7, the J gene TRBJ2-7; TRBD2 matches 8 bases. The CDR3 is 14 amino acids. CDR1 and CDR2 from the germline V gene are SSHAT and FNYEAQ (reference sequence). The CDR3 coding sequence is TGTGCTAGCAGCGCAGGACGGGGGGGTTACGAGCAGTACTTC. Its translation is CASSAGRGGYEQYF.

The V call is TRBV28, the J call TRBJ2-1, with a possible D match to TRBD2 (7 bases). Germline CDR1 and CDR2: MDHEN and SYDVKM. The CDR3 length is 13 residues. Between the trimmed V and J ends, which lost 2 bases and 8 bases, there was a span of 10 bases. The chain's CDR3 is CASSLPGGYEQFF. Here the CDR3 DNA reads TGTGCCAGCAGTTTACCGGGGGGCTATGAGCAGTTCTTC.

The V and J genes are TRBV25-1 and TRBJ1-1; D is undetermined. The CDR3 spans 13 residues. Per germline, CDR1 MGHDK and CDR2 SYGVNS. Trimming took off 4 bases at V and 5 bases at J, with 11 bases between the two ends. The CDR3 DNA reads TGTGCCAGCAGTGGACATTCAGCTACTGAAGCTTTCTTT. It translates to CASSGHSATEAFF.

The chain recombines TRBV30 with TRBJ1-4; D is ambiguous. Trimming left V 4 bases short and J 1 base short, with 13 bases between. The CDR3 is 15 amino acids. Germline CDR1 GTSNPN, CDR2 SVGIG (reference sequence). The CDR3 sequence: CAWIGPDITNEKLFF. Here the CDR3 DNA reads TGTGCCTGGATTGGCCCTGATATAACTAATGAAAAACTGTTTTTT.

V and J are TRBV11-1 and TRBJ1-4, with D unclear. Looked up from germline, CDR1 is SGHAT and CDR2 is FQDESV (reference sequence). CDR3 length equals 15 residues. The ends were cut back, 6 bases at V and 0 bases at J, with 11 bases in the middle. The chain's CDR3 is CASSSDGTTNEKLFF. DNA of the CDR3: TGTGCCAGCAGTTCTGACGGGACAACTAATGAAAAACTGTTTTTT.

V is TRBV25-1 and J is TRBJ1-4; 10 bases are a match to TRBD1. V gave up 2 bases and J gave up 7 bases; unmatched junction bases: 4. The CDR3 is 15 residues long. Germline assignment: CDR1 MGHDK and CDR2 SYGVNS. The CDR3, as DNA: TGTGCCAGCAGTGAACCGGGACAGGGGACTGAAAAACTGTTTTTT. It translates to CASSEPGQGTEKLFF.

The J gene is TRBJ2-1, the V gene TRBV18, with 9 nucleotides matching TRBD2. After removal of 3 bases from V and 6 bases from J, the junction contained 9 bases not matched to a gene. CDR1 KGHSH and CDR2 LQKENI come from the germline V gene. The CDR3 is made up of 16 amino acids. For the CDR3, the DNA is TGTGCCAGCTCACCTCGACTAGCGGAGGGGAGCAATGAGCAGTTCTTC. This gives the protein CASSPRLAEGSNEQFF.

V is TRBV6-5 and J is TRBJ2-7; 8 nucleotides line up with TRBD2. This CDR3 has 15 amino acids. In germline, CDR1 is MNHEY, CDR2 SVGAGI. The V gene end was trimmed by 1 base and the J gene end by 6 bases; junction bases not matched to a gene: 8. CDR3 sequence: CASSYFLAGGGEQYF. CDR3 DNA: TGTGCCAGCAGTTACTTTCTGGCGGGAGGAGGCGAGCAGTACTTC.

The chain uses TRBV5-4 and TRBJ2-2; 15 nucleotides line up with TRBD2. The germline gives CDR1 SGHNT, CDR2 YYREEE (reference sequence). The CDR3 totals 19 residues. The junction had 7 bases not matched to a gene; V was cut back by 4 bases and J by 0 bases. CDR3 amino acids: CASSPGGLAGGPNTGELFF. DNA for the CDR3: TGTGCCAGCAGCCCGGGTGGACTAGCGGGAGGGCCGAACACCGGGGAGCTGTTTTTT.

This chain uses TRBV5-4 with TRBJ2-7; 14 nucleotides line up with TRBD2. This CDR3 has 17 residues. J gave up 3 bases and V 3 bases, and 8 bases lay outside the gene matches. The germline V gene has CDR1 SGHNT and CDR2 YYREEE (reference sequence). In DNA, the CDR3 is TGTGCCAGCAGCTCCCCGGAGGGACTAGCGGGAGACTACGAGCAGTACTTC. Encoded protein: CASSSPEGLAGDYEQYF.

V usage is TRBV19 and J usage is TRBJ1-1; D is uncertain. The V gene's germline CDR1 is LNHDA and CDR2 SQIVND (reference sequence). V gave up 3 bases and J gave up 6 bases, with 11 bases separating them. CDR3 length: 13 amino acids. For the CDR3, the DNA is TGTGCCAGTAGTATGCGAGGGTCAGCTGAAGCTTTCTTT. Amino acid sequence: CASSMRGSAEAFF.

This clone was found once. V usage is TRBV7-2 and J usage is TRBJ2-3; the match to TRBD2 covers 10 bases. CDR1 SGHTA and CDR2 FQGNSA come from the germline V gene. The CDR3 length is 16 residues. J gave up 0 bases and V 5 bases, and 5 bases lay outside the gene matches. In nucleotides, the CDR3 is TGTGCCAGCAGCGCGGGACTAGCGCCTAGCACAGATACGCAGTATTTT. It codes for CASSAGLAPSTDTQYF.

This clone was recorded a few times. The chain employs TRBV2 and TRBJ1-6, with D unresolved. The CDR3 totals 13 residues. Germline CDR1 reads SNHLY; CDR2 reads FYNNEI. V shed 7 bases and J shed 10 bases, with 14 bases lying between them. DNA of the CDR3: TGTGCCAGCATCAAGAGGGTCGGGTCACCCCTCCACTTT. Its translation is CASIKRVGSPLHF.

The genes are TRBV30 and TRBJ2-1; 12 nucleotides agree with TRBD2. Losses at the gene ends were 3 bases for V and 9 bases for J; bases not matched to a gene: 6. The CDR3 has 14 residues. The germline gives CDR1 GTSNPN, CDR2 SVGIG (reference sequence). The CDR3 reads CAWRRTSGIVEQFF. CDR3 nucleotides: TGTGCCTGGAGGAGGACTAGCGGGATCGTTGAGCAGTTCTTC.

This chain uses TRBV25-1 with TRBJ2-1; 8 bases match TRBD1. Germline V gene sequence: CDR1 MGHDK, CDR2 SYGVNS. V shed 3 bases, J shed 10 bases, and the junction held 11 bases outside the gene matches. The length of the CDR3 is 15 residues. Written as DNA, the CDR3 is TGTGCCAGCAGTGAGATGACAGGGGCGGGTTCCGAGCAGTTCTTC. As protein: CASSEMTGAGSEQFF.

V gene TRBV18 combines with J gene TRBJ1-5; no clear D gene. Germline V gene lookup returns CDR1 KGHSH and CDR2 LQKENI. Between the trimmed V and J ends, which lost 3 bases and 4 bases, there was a span of 7 bases. The CDR3 has 13 residues. The CDR3 spells CASSPTENQPQHF. CDR3 in DNA: TGTGCCAGCTCACCCACAGAAAATCAGCCCCAGCATTTT.

The chain employs TRBV7-9 and TRBJ2-5; 10 bases are shared with TRBD1. This CDR3 has 15 residues. Germline V gene sequence: CDR1 SEHNR, CDR2 FQNEAQ (reference sequence). With 4 bases clipped from V and 4 bases from J, the junction kept 6 bases outside the gene matches. CDR3 region: CASSSRDRGIETQYF. The CDR3 DNA reads TGTGCCAGCAGCTCCCGGGACAGGGGTATAGAGACCCAGTACTTC. Together with reference TRBV7-9 and TRBJ2-5, the CDR3 gives the full variable domain: DTGVSQNPRHKITKRGQNVTFRCDPISEHNRLYWYRQTLGQGPEFLTYFQNEAQLEKSRLLSDRFSAERPKGSFSTLEIQRTEQGDSAMYLCASSSRDRGIETQYFGPGTRLLVL.

This rearrangement joins TRBV19 to TRBJ1-1, with 7 bases aligning to TRBD1. The length of the CDR3 is 16 residues. V trimming: 7 bases; J trimming: 1 base; junction bases outside the gene matches: 12. CDR1 and CDR2 (germline): LNHDA, SQIVND (reference sequence). The CDR3 region has the DNA TGTGCCAGTACGTCGGACAGGTTTACACCGAACACTGAAGCTTTCTTT. Its protein is CASTSDRFTPNTEAFF.

The chain has TRBV6-5 and TRBJ1-2; the match to TRBD1 covers 10 bases. With 2 bases clipped from V and 4 bases from J, the junction kept 7 bases outside the gene matches. The CDR3 spans 16 residues. CDR1 and CDR2 from the germline V gene are MNHEY and SVGAGI. The CDR3 reads CASSYRQRTGGYGYTF. The CDR3 DNA reads as TGTGCCAGCAGTTACCGGCAGCGGACAGGGGGCTATGGCTACACCTTC.

The chain links TRBV6-6 to TRBJ1-6, with 11 bases lining up with TRBD1. This CDR3 region has 16 residues. Germline loops: CDR1 MNHNY, CDR2 SVGAGI (reference sequence). Unmatched junction bases numbered 10, after V lost 6 bases and J lost 9 bases. The CDR3 bases are TGTGCCAGCAGCCTGGACAGGGGGCAGGGGATTTCACCCCTCCACTTT. This gives the protein CASSLDRGQGISPLHF.

This clone appeared a single time. The genes are TRBV18 and TRBJ2-3; D uncertain. Germline V lookup: CDR1 KGHSH, CDR2 LQKENI. Trimming removed 4 bases from V and 2 bases from J, with 10 bases in between. The CDR3 has 14 amino acids. The CDR3: CASSQMIVTDTQYF. The CDR3 DNA is TGTGCCAGCTCACAAATGATAGTCACAGATACGCAGTATTTT. Together with reference TRBV18 and TRBJ2-3, the CDR3 gives the full variable domain: NAGVMQNPRHLVRRRGQEARLRCSPMKGHSHVYWYRQLPEEGLKFMVYLQKENIIDESGMPKERFSAEFPKEGPSILRIQQVVRGDSAAYFCASSQMIVTDTQYFGPGTRLTVL.

The chain carries TRBV5-1 and TRBJ1-3; 7 bases map to TRBD1. V gave up 2 bases and J gave up 2 bases; unmatched junction bases: 4. The CDR3 is 15 amino acids. CDR1 SGHRS and CDR2 YFSETQ come from the germline V gene. For the CDR3, the DNA is TGCGCCAGCAGCTTACAGGGGCCGCCTGGAAACACCATATATTTT. This codes for CASSLQGPPGNTIYF.

This clone was seen a single time. V usage is TRBV11-2 and J usage is TRBJ2-2; 11 bases are shared with TRBD2. The CDR3 sequence is 16 residues long. The junction had 2 bases not matched to a gene; V was cut back by 5 bases and J by 0 bases. The germline CDR1 and CDR2 sequences are SGHAT and FQNNGV. CDR3 in amino acids: CASSLLAGANTGELFF. CDR3 coding DNA: TGTGCCAGCAGCCTACTAGCGGGAGCGAACACCGGGGAGCTGTTTTTT.

The gene calls are TRBV9 and TRBJ2-1; 9 bases line up with TRBD1. J lost 10 bases, V lost 4 bases, and 15 bases had no gene match. The CDR3 has 16 amino acids. Germline V gives CDR1 SGDLS, CDR2 YYNGEE. The CDR3 DNA is TGTGCCAGCAGCCGGATAACAGGGGGCGCGACTCGAGAGCAGTTCTTC. Encoded protein: CASSRITGGATREQFF. Based on the CDR3 plus reference TRBV9 and TRBJ2-1, the full variable domain is DSGVTQTPKHLITATGQRVTLRCSPRSGDLSVYWYQQSLDQGLQFLIQYYNGEERAKGNILERFSAQQFPDLHSELNLSSLELGDSALYFCASSRITGGATREQFFGPGTRLTVL.

The genes are TRBV28 and TRBJ1-4; a possible D gene is TRBD1 (5 bases). Germline CDR1 is MDHEN and CDR2 is SYDVKM. The germline V and J ends were trimmed by 2 bases and 0 bases, with 7 bases remaining between them. The CDR3 loop spans 15 amino acids. The DNA for the CDR3 is TGTGCCAGCAGTTTAGCGGGACCAACTAATGAAAAACTGTTTTTT. It codes for CASSLAGPTNEKLFF.

The CDR3, as DNA: TGTGCCAGCAGTGAATATCCGGGGGTAGACTACGAGCAGTACTTC. Its protein product is CASSEYPGVDYEQYF. The genes are TRBV25-1 and TRBJ2-7; the D gene is possibly TRBD2 (6 bases). The CDR3 is 15 residues long. Germline values: CDR1 MGHDK, CDR2 SYGVNS. Trimming pared 0 bases from V and 3 bases from J, leaving 12 bases between.